The 12 T cell receptor beta chains below were found in one sample sequenced in a study of stem cell transplantation in POMP-related autoinflammatory disease. The protocol was immunoSEQ multiplex PCR, while the TCRdb copy is restricted to in-frame clones and leaves out a portion. The repertoire consists of some 65,000 clones, with approximately 90% occurring once and the leading ten covering about 0.7%. The sample was CD4+ T cells from PBMCs, taken after stem cell transplantation. The origin of the receptors is a human patient with POMP-related autoinflammation and immune dysregulation (PRAID). Some of the T cells might come from the graft donor.

The V and J genes are TRBV4-1 and TRBJ2-2; D not resolved. V lost 2 bases and J 4 bases, leaving 8 bases between the germline ends. CDR3 length: 14 residues. The germline V gene encodes CDR1 MGHRA and CDR2 YSYEKL. In nucleotides, the CDR3 is TGCGCCAGCAGCCAACGACGATTCACCGGGGAGCTGTTTTTT. Encoded protein: CASSQRRFTGELFF.

This clone occurred a few times. This sequence joins TRBV5-6 and TRBJ1-6; 8 bases align to TRBD1. Germline CDR1 reads SGHDT; CDR2 reads YYEEEE. The CDR3 covers 16 residues. J was trimmed by 4 bases and V by 4 bases; bases with no gene match: 7. The chain's CDR3 is CASSTLGDRYNSPLHF. CDR3 coding DNA: TGTGCCAGCAGCACCCTTGGGGACAGGTATAATTCACCCCTCCACTTT.

The genes are TRBV4-2 and TRBJ2-5, with 13 nucleotides matching TRBD2. CDR3 size: 16 residues. CDR1 LGHNA and CDR2 YNFKEQ come from the germline V gene. V was clipped by 4 bases and J by 7 bases; unmatched bases: 9. The CDR3 nucleotides read TGTGCCAGCAGCCCCAGACTAGCGGGGGGCCTAGGGACCCAGTACTTC. Amino acid sequence: CASSPRLAGGLGTQYF.

The rearrangement joins TRBV10-3 to TRBJ2-1; D is undetermined. The CDR3 contains 13 residues. Germline values: CDR1 ENHRY, CDR2 SYGVKD. Trimming removed 6 bases from V and 1 base from J, with 7 bases in between. CDR3 amino acids: CAISDKSYNEQFF. The CDR3 DNA sequence: TGTGCCATCAGCGACAAATCCTACAATGAGCAGTTCTTC.

The rearrangement links TRBV10-3 to TRBJ1-5, with a tentative D call TRBD1 (5 bases). Deletions cut 6 bases from V and 6 bases from J, with 15 bases between. CDR1 ENHRY and CDR2 SYGVKD come from the germline V gene. The CDR3 runs 14 residues. The CDR3 protein is CAIRQGGSGQPQHF. CDR3 bases: TGTGCCATCAGGCAGGGTGGGTCGGGTCAGCCCCAGCATTTT.

J is TRBJ2-5 and V is TRBV28, with D possibly being TRBD1 (6 bases). Germline CDR1 MDHEN, CDR2 SYDVKM. The CDR3 length is 14 residues. Trimming took off 6 bases at V and 5 bases at J, with 16 bases between the two ends. The CDR3 loop is CASSQGHLGETQYF. CDR3 in DNA: TGTGCCAGCAGCCAGGGACACCTCGGGGAGACCCAGTACTTC. Drawing the rest from reference TRBV28 and TRBJ2-5, the complete variable domain is DVKVTQSSRYLVKRTGEKVFLECVQDMDHENMFWYRQDPGLGLRLIYFSYDVKMKEKGDIPEGYSVSREKKERFSLILESASTNQTSMYLCASSQGHLGETQYFGPGTRLLVL.

Written as DNA, the CDR3 is TGCGCCAGCAGCGTCGCCGGGACAATGGGGGAAAAACTGTTTTTT. It is translated as CASSVAGTMGEKLFF. The chain combines TRBV5-1 with TRBJ1-4; the D gene is possibly TRBD1 (6 bases). Germline V gives CDR1 SGHRS, CDR2 YFSETQ. The CDR3 has 15 residues. V lost 4 bases and J 8 bases, leaving 18 bases between the germline ends.

On this clone itself: The junction differs from germline at one of its ends, possibly a read error. The chain carries TRBV5-1 and TRBJ1-4; TRBD1 matches at 9 bases. The germline CDR1 and CDR2 sequences are SGHRS and YFSETQ. This CDR3 spans 15 amino acids. The CDR3 loop reads CASSLEGQGGEKLSF. The CDR3 DNA reads TGCGCCAGCAGCTTGGAGGGACAGGGCGGTGAAAAACTGTCTTTT.

This clone was seen once. This chain links TRBV4-2 with TRBJ2-7, with TRBD2 matching over 9 bases. The length of the CDR3 is 15 residues. The V segment lost 2 bases and the J segment 2 bases; nucleotides outside the gene matches: 4. CDR1 LGHNA and CDR2 YNFKEQ come from the germline V gene. As DNA, the CDR3 is TGTGCCAGCAGCCAAATAGCGGGAGTGACCTACGAGCAGTACTTC. Residues: CASSQIAGVTYEQYF.

The chain combines TRBV15 with TRBJ2-7; 8 bases agree with TRBD1. The CDR3 covers 19 residues. Trimming took 3 bases from V and 3 from J; bases not matched to a gene: 19. Germline values: CDR1 LNHNV, CDR2 YYDKDF (reference sequence). This CDR3 is CATSSGQGGPGPSFYEQYF. CDR3 nucleotide sequence: TGTGCCACCAGCAGCGGACAGGGTGGACCGGGACCCTCTTTCTACGAGCAGTACTTC.

The V and J genes are TRBV27 and TRBJ2-5; D possibly matches TRBD1 or TRBD2 (5 bases each). V gave up 8 bases and J gave up 4 bases, with 17 bases separating them. The CDR3 is made up of 14 amino acids. CDR1 and CDR2 (germline): MNHEY, SMNVEV (reference sequence). The CDR3: CASGLWGIPETQYF. DNA for the CDR3: TGTGCCAGCGGCCTATGGGGGATACCAGAGACCCAGTACTTC.

The V gene is TRBV4-1, the J gene TRBJ1-6; a possible D gene is TRBD1 (5 bases). The CDR3 length is 14 residues. CDR1 and CDR2 from the germline V gene are MGHRA and YSYEKL. V lost 3 bases and J lost 7, with 10 bases in between. CDR3 sequence (DNA): TGCGCCAGCAGCCAGATAGGGGCGAATTCACCCCTCCACTTT. It encodes CASSQIGANSPLHF.